The T cell receptor (beta chain) described here comes from a study of shared clonotypes between healthy human individuals. Findings and limits, study-wide: A generally larger estimated richness was seen in naive subsets than in memory subsets.

CD45RO negativity and positive selection for CCR7 defined naive CD8 cells, a population that excluded terminally differentiated effector memory CD45RA+ cells. On sorted subsets, replicate PCRs used about 200 ng DNA, or 31,000 or so T cell genomes. Per the original methods: Junction-only immunoSEQ data arrived without quality scores, meaning filtering differed. Measured with immunoSEQ multiplex PCR; TCRdb has only the in-frame clones, and not every one. From that table come the V and J calls and clone size; the DNA was used to work out D and trimming. This sample has 2 million or so clones, with about 95% found just once. The CDR3 has 17 residues. Per germline, CDR1 SQVTM and CDR2 ANQGSEA. Trimming stripped 4 bases from V and 0 bases from J, with 19 bases between. Notes on this clone: What it recognizes is unknown.

This chain joins TRBV29-1 and TRBJ1-3; D is possibly TRBD1 (6 bases). Source material: naive CD8+ T cells sorted from blood. The source of this sequence is a man between 18 and 29 years old in good health. As DNA, the CDR3 is TGCAGCGTTGGTGGGACACACAGGTCGGGCTCTGGAAACACCATATATTTT. It is translated as CSVGGTHRSGSGNTIYF.